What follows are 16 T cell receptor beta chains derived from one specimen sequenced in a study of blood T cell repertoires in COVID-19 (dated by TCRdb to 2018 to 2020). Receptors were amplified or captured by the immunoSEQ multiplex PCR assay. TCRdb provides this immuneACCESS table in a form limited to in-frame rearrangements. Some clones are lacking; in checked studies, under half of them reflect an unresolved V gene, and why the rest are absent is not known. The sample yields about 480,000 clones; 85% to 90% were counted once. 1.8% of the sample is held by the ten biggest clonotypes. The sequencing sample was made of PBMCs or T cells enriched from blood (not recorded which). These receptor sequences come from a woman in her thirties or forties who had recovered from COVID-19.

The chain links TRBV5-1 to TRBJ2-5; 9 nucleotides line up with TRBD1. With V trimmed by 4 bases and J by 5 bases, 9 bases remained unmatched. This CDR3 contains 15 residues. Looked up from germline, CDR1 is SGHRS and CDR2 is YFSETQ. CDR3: CASSLGGQGSETQYF. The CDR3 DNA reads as TGCGCCAGCAGCCTGGGGGGACAGGGTTCGGAGACCCAGTACTTC.

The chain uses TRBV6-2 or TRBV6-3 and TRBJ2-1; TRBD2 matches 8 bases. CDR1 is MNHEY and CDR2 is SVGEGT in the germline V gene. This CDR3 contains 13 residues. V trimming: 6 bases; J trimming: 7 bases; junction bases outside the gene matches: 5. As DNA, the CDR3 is TGTGCCAGCAGCCCCAGACTAGCGAATGAGCAGTTCTTC. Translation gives CASSPRLANEQFF.

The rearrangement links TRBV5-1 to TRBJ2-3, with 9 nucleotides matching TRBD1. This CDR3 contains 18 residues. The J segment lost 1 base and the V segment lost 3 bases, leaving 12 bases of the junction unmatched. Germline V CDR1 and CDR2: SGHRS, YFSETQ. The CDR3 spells CASSYAGQGQFGTDTQYF. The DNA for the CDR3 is TGCGCCAGCAGCTACGCGGGACAGGGCCAGTTCGGCACAGATACGCAGTATTTT.

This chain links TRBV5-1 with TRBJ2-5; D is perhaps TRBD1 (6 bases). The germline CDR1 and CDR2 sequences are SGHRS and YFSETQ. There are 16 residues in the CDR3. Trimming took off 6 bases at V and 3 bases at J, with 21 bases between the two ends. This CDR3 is CASKGNSDSKEETQYF. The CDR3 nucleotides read TGCGCCAGCAAAGGGAATTCGGACAGCAAAGAAGAGACCCAGTACTTC.

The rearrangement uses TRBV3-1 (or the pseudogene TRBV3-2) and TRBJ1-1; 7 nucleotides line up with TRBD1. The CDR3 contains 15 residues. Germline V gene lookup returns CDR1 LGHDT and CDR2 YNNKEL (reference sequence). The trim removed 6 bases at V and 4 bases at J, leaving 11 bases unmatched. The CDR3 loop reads CASRSNRGERTEAFF. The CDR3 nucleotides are TGTGCCAGCAGAAGTAACAGGGGAGAGCGCACTGAAGCTTTCTTT.

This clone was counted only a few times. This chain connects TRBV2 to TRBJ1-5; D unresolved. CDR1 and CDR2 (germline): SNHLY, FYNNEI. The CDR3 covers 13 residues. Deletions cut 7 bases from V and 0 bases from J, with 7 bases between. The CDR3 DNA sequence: TGTGCCAGCAAGCTCGATAGCAATCAGCCCCAGCATTTT. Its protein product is CASKLDSNQPQHF.

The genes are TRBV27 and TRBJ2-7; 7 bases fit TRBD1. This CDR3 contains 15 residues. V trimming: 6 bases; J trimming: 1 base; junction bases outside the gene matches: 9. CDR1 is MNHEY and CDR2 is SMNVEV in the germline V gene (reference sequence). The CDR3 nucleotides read TGTGCCAGCAGCCTGACAGGGAGCCCTTCCTACGAGCAGTACTTC. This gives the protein CASSLTGSPSYEQYF.

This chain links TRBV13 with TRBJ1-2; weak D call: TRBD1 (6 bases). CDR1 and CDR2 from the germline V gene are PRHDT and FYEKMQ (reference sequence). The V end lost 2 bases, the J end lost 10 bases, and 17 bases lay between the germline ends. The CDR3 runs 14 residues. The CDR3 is CASSLRGLVSFYTF. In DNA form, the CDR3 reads TGTGCCAGCAGCTTAAGGGGGTTGGTCTCTTTCTACACCTTC. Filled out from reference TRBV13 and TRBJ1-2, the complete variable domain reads AAGVIQSPRHLIKEKRETATLKCYPIPRHDTVYWYQQGPGQDPQFLISFYEKMQSDKGSIPDRFSAQQFSDYHSELNMSSLELGDSALYFCASSLRGLVSFYTFGSGTRLTVV.

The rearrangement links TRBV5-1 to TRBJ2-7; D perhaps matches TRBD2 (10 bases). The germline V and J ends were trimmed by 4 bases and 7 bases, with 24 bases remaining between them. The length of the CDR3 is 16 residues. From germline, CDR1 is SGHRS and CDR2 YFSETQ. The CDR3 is CASSLGTGILAGEQYF. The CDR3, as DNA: TGCGCCAGCAGCCTGGGGACAGGGATACTAGCGGGGGAGCAGTACTTC.

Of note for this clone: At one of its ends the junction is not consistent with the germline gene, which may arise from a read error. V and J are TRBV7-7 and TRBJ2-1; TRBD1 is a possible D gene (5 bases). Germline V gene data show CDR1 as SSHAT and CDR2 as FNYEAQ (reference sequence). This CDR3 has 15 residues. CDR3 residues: CASSLVQGRGDEQFF. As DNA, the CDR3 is TGTGCTAGCAGCTTAGTGCAGGGCCGAGGCGATGAGCAGTTCTTC.

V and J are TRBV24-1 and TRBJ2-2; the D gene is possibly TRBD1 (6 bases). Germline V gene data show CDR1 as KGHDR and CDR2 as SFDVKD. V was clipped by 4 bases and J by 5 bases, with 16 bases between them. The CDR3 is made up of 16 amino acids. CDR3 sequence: CATSEPQGTGTGELFF. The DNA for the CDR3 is TGTGCCACCAGTGAGCCACAGGGCACGGGGACCGGGGAGCTGTTTTTT.

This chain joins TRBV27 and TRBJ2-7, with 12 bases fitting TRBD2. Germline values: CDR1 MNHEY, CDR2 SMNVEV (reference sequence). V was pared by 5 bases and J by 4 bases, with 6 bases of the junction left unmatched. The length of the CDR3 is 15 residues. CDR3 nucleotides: TGTGCCAGCAGTCCGACGACTAGCGGGAGATACGAGCAGTACTTC. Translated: CASSPTTSGRYEQYF.

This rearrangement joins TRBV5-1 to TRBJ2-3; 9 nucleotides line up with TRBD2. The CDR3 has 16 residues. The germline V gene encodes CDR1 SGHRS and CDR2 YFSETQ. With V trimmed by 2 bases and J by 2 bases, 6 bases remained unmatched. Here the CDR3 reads CASSFETSGYTDTQYF. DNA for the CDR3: TGCGCCAGCAGCTTCGAGACTAGCGGATACACAGATACGCAGTATTTT.

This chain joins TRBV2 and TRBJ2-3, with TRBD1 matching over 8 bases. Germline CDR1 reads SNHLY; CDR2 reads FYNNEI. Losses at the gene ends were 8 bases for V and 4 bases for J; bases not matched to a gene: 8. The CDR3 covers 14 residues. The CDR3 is CASLTLTGADTQYF. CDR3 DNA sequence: TGTGCCAGCCTTACTCTGACAGGGGCAGATACGCAGTATTTT.

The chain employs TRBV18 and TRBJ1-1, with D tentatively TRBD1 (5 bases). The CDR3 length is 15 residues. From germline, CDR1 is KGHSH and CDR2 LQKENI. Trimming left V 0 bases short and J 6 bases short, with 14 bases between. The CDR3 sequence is CASSPPFTGGAEAFF. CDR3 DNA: TGTGCCAGCTCACCACCGTTTACCGGGGGAGCTGAAGCTTTCTTT. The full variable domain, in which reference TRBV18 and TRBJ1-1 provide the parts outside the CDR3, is NAGVMQNPRHLVRRRGQEARLRCSPMKGHSHVYWYRQLPEEGLKFMVYLQKENIIDESGMPKERFSAEFPKEGPSILRIQQVVRGDSAAYFCASSPPFTGGAEAFFGQGTRLTVV.

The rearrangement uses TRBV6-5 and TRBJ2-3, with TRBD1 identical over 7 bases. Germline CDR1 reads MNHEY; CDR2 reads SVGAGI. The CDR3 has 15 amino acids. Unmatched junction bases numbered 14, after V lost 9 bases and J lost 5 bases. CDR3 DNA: TGTGCCAGTAGAGACAGGGCGGCCGCCGAAGATACGCAGTATTTT. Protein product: CASRDRAAAEDTQYF.